The sequence of this TCR beta chain was determined in a study of CD8+ T cells in alopecia areata. Sequencing templates came from extracted RNA that was reverse transcribed into cDNA. Here immunoSEQ multiplex PCR was the method, and the copy in TCRdb shows in-frame clones only, minus some. Here the sample spans about 130,000 clones, almost 50% being singletons. Germline CDR1 reads SQVTM; CDR2 reads ANQGSEA. V shed 6 bases, J shed 5 bases, and the junction held 4 bases outside the gene matches. This CDR3 is 12 amino acids long. This clone was seen more than once but under ten times. The sequenced sample was CD8+ T cells sorted from blood, obtained at week 0. The receptor comes from a human donor with alopecia areata. The chain uses TRBV29-1 and TRBJ1-2; the match to TRBD1 covers 9 bases. The DNA of the CDR3 is TGCAGCGTATGGACAGGGGAGTATGGCTACACCTTC. It specifies CSVWTGEYGYTF. The variable domain in full, completed from reference TRBV29-1 and TRBJ1-2, reads SAVISQKPSRDICQRGTSLTIQCQVDSQVTMMFWYRQQPGQSLTLIATANQGSEATYESGFVIDKFPISRPNLTFSTLTVSNMSPEDSSIYLCSVWTGEYGYTFGSGTRLTVV.